The 28 T cell receptor beta chains reported below all come from one sample, sequenced in a study of CD8+ T cells in alopecia areata. The sequencing template was cDNA reverse transcribed from extracted RNA. The assay was immunoSEQ multiplex PCR, and TCRdb's table has in-frame clones only and misses some. The table has 100,000 to 150,000 clones, 45% to 50% seen once. This sample comprised CD8+ T cells sorted from blood, obtained at week 0. The receptors originated from a human donor with alopecia areata.

A few counts support this clone. The rearrangement joins TRBV7-9 to TRBJ2-7, with 15 bases fitting TRBD2. There are 18 residues in the CDR3. Germline V gene sequence: CDR1 SEHNR, CDR2 FQNEAQ (reference sequence). Trimming cost V 7 bases and J 4 bases; bases outside gene matches: 14. For the CDR3, the DNA is TGTGCCAGCACCGGGACTAGCGGGGGGTTCCGCATTGGATACGAGCAGTACTTC. The encoded protein is CASTGTSGGFRIGYEQYF.

V gene TRBV30 combines with J gene TRBJ2-2; D uncertain. Germline CDR1 and CDR2: GTSNPN and SVGIG (reference sequence). The CDR3 sequence is 14 residues long. V was cut by 1 base and J by 0 bases, with 6 bases left in between. CDR3 sequence (DNA): TGTGCCTGGAGTGGGCCAGCGAACACCGGGGAGCTGTTTTTT. Amino acid sequence: CAWSGPANTGELFF. The entire variable domain, with the rest obtained from reference TRBV30 and TRBJ2-2, is as follows: SQTIHQWPATLVQPVGSPLSLECTVEGTSNPNLYWYRQAAGRGLQLLFYSVGIGQISSEVPQNLSASRPQDRQFILSSKKLLLSDSGFYLCAWSGPANTGELFFGEGSRLTVL.

As for this clone: Sequence at one end of the junction differs from germline and may be a read error. The J gene is TRBJ1-2, the V gene TRBV10-3; 7 bases are shared with TRBD1. The CDR3 length is 15 residues. CDR1 and CDR2 from the germline V gene are ENHRY and SYGVKD. The CDR3 is CASSSRGVRDYGYTF. In nucleotides, the CDR3 is TGTGCCAGCAGTTCCAGGGGGGTACGTGACTATGGCTACACCTTC.

The J gene is TRBJ1-2, the V gene TRBV4-1; no definite D call. The V gene lost 1 base and the J gene lost 7 bases, with 16 bases spanning the gap. Germline V gives CDR1 MGHRA, CDR2 YSYEKL. This CDR3 is 15 amino acids long. In DNA, the CDR3 is TGCGCCAGCAGCCAAGTTGGAGTGGAGTCCTTTGGCTACACCTTC. It is translated as CASSQVGVESFGYTF.

This clone occurred a few times. The chain joins TRBV13 to TRBJ2-1; 9 bases map to TRBD1. The CDR3 runs to 14 residues. V was pared by 4 bases and J by 6 bases, with 4 bases of the junction left unmatched. Germline CDR1 is PRHDT and CDR2 is FYEKMQ (reference sequence). In nucleotides, the CDR3 is TGTGCCAGCAGCTGGGGACAGGGAGGCAATGAGCAGTTCTTC. It is translated as CASSWGQGGNEQFF.

This clone was detected only once. V gene TRBV5-4 combines with J gene TRBJ1-1, with D uncertain. Looked up from germline, CDR1 is SGHNT and CDR2 is YYREEE (reference sequence). The V end was cut by 0 bases, the J end by 8 bases, with 14 bases between. The CDR3 extends over 14 amino acids. The CDR3 coding sequence is TGTGCCAGCAGCTTGGTTCCAGAACACCAAGAAGCTTTCTTT. It is translated as CASSLVPEHQEAFF. Filled out from reference TRBV5-4 and TRBJ1-1, the complete variable domain reads ETGVTQSPTHLIKTRGQQVTLRCSSQSGHNTVSWYQQALGQGPQFIFQYYREEENGRGNFPPRFSGLQFPNYSSELNVNALELDDSALYLCASSLVPEHQEAFFGQGTRLTVV.

Only one count was recorded for this clone. This specimen includes other DNA sequences encoding the same CDR3. This chain connects TRBV9 to TRBJ2-2; D remains ambiguous. V was cut by 0 bases and J by 6 bases, with 3 bases left in between. Germline V CDR1 and CDR2: SGDLS, YYNGEE. The CDR3 is made up of 12 amino acids. This CDR3 is CASSVVAGELFF. Written as DNA, the CDR3 is TGTGCCAGCAGCGTAGTGGCCGGGGAGCTGTTTTTT.

This clone has only one observation. The chain couples TRBV5-1 to TRBJ1-4, with D perhaps matching TRBD1 (5 bases). Trimming took 0 bases from V and 7 from J, leaving 13 bases between them. CDR3 length: 15 residues. The germline V gene has CDR1 SGHRS and CDR2 YFSETQ. This CDR3 reads CASSLAREGPEKLFF. DNA of the CDR3: TGCGCCAGCAGCTTGGCAAGGGAGGGGCCTGAAAAACTGTTTTTT.

This clone showed up just a few times. This chain joins TRBV29-1 and TRBJ2-7; D is undetermined. The CDR3 totals 12 residues. Trimming removed 1 base at V and 1 base at J, with 5 bases between. CDR1 and CDR2 from the germline V gene are SQVTM and ANQGSEA. The CDR3 DNA reads TGCAGCGTTGAAGGCAGGTCCTACGAGCAGTACTTC. Amino acids: CSVEGRSYEQYF.

This clone was detected only a few times. V and J are TRBV29-1 and TRBJ2-7; unclear D gene. The germline V gene encodes CDR1 SQVTM and CDR2 ANQGSEA. Between the trimmed V and J ends, which lost 1 base and 0 bases, there was a span of 7 bases. The CDR3 length is 13 residues. CDR3 region: CSVEGEGSYEQYF. The CDR3 bases are TGCAGCGTTGAAGGGGAAGGCTCCTACGAGCAGTACTTC.

This rearrangement joins TRBV6-5 to TRBJ2-7; the D is unclear. V was trimmed by 9 bases and J by 2 bases, leaving 20 bases between them. Germline V gene lookup returns CDR1 MNHEY and CDR2 SVGAGI. The CDR3 consists of 15 residues. CDR3 in amino acids: CASTPDSTRTYEQYF. CDR3 nucleotides: TGTGCCAGTACCCCAGACTCTACACGTACCTACGAGCAGTACTTC.

This chain joins TRBV14 and TRBJ2-7, with D possibly matching TRBD2 (5 bases). With 4 bases removed from V and 4 bases from J, the gap between germline ends came to 11 bases. The CDR3 is made up of 13 amino acids. Germline V lookup: CDR1 SGHDN, CDR2 FVKESK. In DNA, the CDR3 is TGTGCCAGCAGCCCCCTTGAGGGATACGAGCAGTACTTC. Amino acid sequence: CASSPLEGYEQYF.

This clone turned up a few times. The CDR3 DNA follows: TGTGCCAGTAGCCCTGCCCCGGATGGCGCCGGGGAGCTGTTTTTT. This sequence encodes CASSPAPDGAGELFF. This chain uses TRBV19 with TRBJ2-2; no clear D gene. Trimming cost V 6 bases and J 6 bases, with 17 bases left between them. The germline CDR1 and CDR2 sequences are LNHDA and SQIVND (reference sequence). The CDR3 has 15 amino acids.

Only a few counts were recorded for this clone. This rearrangement joins TRBV4-3 to TRBJ1-1, with D hard to call. Trimming stripped 0 bases from V and 1 base from J, with 6 bases between. Germline V lookup: CDR1 LGHNA, CDR2 YSLEER. This CDR3 spans 14 amino acids. The CDR3 loop is CASSQDPGNTEAFF. The CDR3 coding sequence is TGCGCCAGCAGCCAAGATCCAGGGAACACTGAAGCTTTCTTT.

This clone has a handful of counts. Additional DNA sequences in this sample encode the identical CDR3. The chain recombines TRBV19 with TRBJ1-5; D is unclear. This CDR3 is built from 14 residues. The germline V gene has CDR1 LNHDA and CDR2 SQIVND (reference sequence). V dropped 2 bases and J dropped 7 bases, with 12 bases sitting between them. DNA for the CDR3: TGTGCCAGTAGTATACGGGATCGCGGCCAGCCCCAGCATTTT. Its protein product is CASSIRDRGQPQHF.

The chain employs TRBV7-3 and TRBJ2-7; D is perhaps TRBD1 or TRBD2 (5 bases each). CDR3 length: 13 amino acids. V lost 5 bases and J 2 bases, leaving 10 bases between the germline ends. Germline V CDR1 and CDR2: SGHTA, FQGTGA. The CDR3 is CASSPTGPYEQYF. The DNA of the CDR3 is TGTGCCAGCAGCCCGACGGGGCCCTACGAGCAGTACTTC.

The chain joins TRBV4-1 to TRBJ2-1; D ambiguous. The germline CDR1 and CDR2 sequences are MGHRA and YSYEKL. V was shortened by 1 base and J by 10 bases, with 8 bases between the two germline ends. The CDR3 has 12 residues. The CDR3 reads CASSQGSLEQFF. CDR3 in DNA: TGCGCCAGCAGCCAAGGGAGTTTGGAGCAGTTCTTC.

This chain links TRBV7-2 with TRBJ1-6; D not certain. The ends were cut back, 1 base at V and 7 bases at J, with 11 bases in the middle. Germline CDR1 reads SGHTA; CDR2 reads FQGNSA. The CDR3 loop spans 15 amino acids. The DNA of the CDR3 is TGTGCCAGCAGCTTAGAGGCCCAAGCGAATTCACCCCTCCACTTT. Translating it yields CASSLEAQANSPLHF.

The rearrangement links TRBV19 to TRBJ2-1; 11 bases match TRBD2. V shed 6 bases, J shed 6 bases, and the junction held 7 bases outside the gene matches. Germline CDR1 reads LNHDA; CDR2 reads SQIVND (reference sequence). The CDR3 contains 15 residues. In DNA form, the CDR3 reads TGTGCCAGTAGAAGACTAGCGGGACTCTCCAATGAGCAGTTCTTC. Translated: CASRRLAGLSNEQFF.

The chain is built from TRBV30 and TRBJ2-7; 7 positions match TRBD1. CDR3 length equals 13 residues. Germline V gene sequence: CDR1 GTSNPN, CDR2 SVGIG (reference sequence). V dropped 1 base and J dropped 2; count of bases not matched to a gene: 2. Written as DNA, the CDR3 is TGTGCCTGGAGTGGACAGGGCACCTACGAGCAGTACTTC. Encoded protein: CAWSGQGTYEQYF.

A word on this clone: Other DNA sequences in the sample encode the same CDR3. The rearrangement joins TRBV5-4 to TRBJ2-2, with D unresolved. Looked up from germline, CDR1 is SGHNT and CDR2 is YYREEE (reference sequence). V was pared by 2 bases and J by 1 base, with 9 bases between. The CDR3 covers 15 residues. The CDR3 loop reads CASSLKGKNTGELFF. CDR3 coding DNA: TGTGCCAGCAGCTTAAAGGGAAAGAACACCGGGGAGCTGTTTTTT. The entire variable domain, with the rest obtained from reference TRBV5-4 and TRBJ2-2, is as follows: ETGVTQSPTHLIKTRGQQVTLRCSSQSGHNTVSWYQQALGQGPQFIFQYYREEENGRGNFPPRFSGLQFPNYSSELNVNALELDDSALYLCASSLKGKNTGELFFGEGSRLTVL.

The chain carries TRBV7-2 and TRBJ2-1; TRBD2 matches 12 bases. Germline V lookup: CDR1 SGHTA, CDR2 FQGNSA. The CDR3 covers 15 residues. Trimming took 5 bases from V and 7 from J; bases not matched to a gene: 6. The DNA for the CDR3 is TGTGCCAGCAGCCCTACTAGCGGGGGGTATAATGAGCAGTTCTTC. Translating it yields CASSPTSGGYNEQFF.

The rearrangement joins TRBV11-2 to TRBJ1-6; TRBD1 is a possible D gene (6 bases). Germline assignment: CDR1 SGHAT and CDR2 FQNNGV. This CDR3 spans 14 amino acids. V dropped 4 bases and J dropped 10 bases, with 14 bases sitting between them. Written as DNA, the CDR3 is TGTGCCAGCAGCTCAGAGGGGGGGCGATCACCCCTCCACTTT. It is translated as CASSSEGGRSPLHF.

This clone was found once. This rearrangement joins TRBV27 to TRBJ2-1; 10 nucleotides line up with TRBD2. Germline V lookup: CDR1 MNHEY, CDR2 SMNVEV (reference sequence). CDR3 length: 16 residues. With 0 bases clipped from V and 6 bases from J, the junction kept 5 bases outside the gene matches. The CDR3 DNA is TGTGCCAGCAGTTTATCAGGAGCGGGGGGGCTCAATGAGCAGTTCTTC. Translated: CASSLSGAGGLNEQFF.

This clone was counted only a few times. The chain uses TRBV2 and TRBJ1-5, with 7 bases that match TRBD1. V lost 7 bases and J lost 7; bases outside the gene matches: 7. CDR1 SNHLY and CDR2 FYNNEI come from the germline V gene. The CDR3 is 13 amino acids. This CDR3 is CASKGGAGQPQHF. In DNA form, the CDR3 reads TGTGCCAGCAAAGGGGGCGCAGGGCAGCCCCAGCATTTT.

This clone appeared a few times. The chain joins TRBV5-1 to TRBJ2-7; D call uncertain. There are 13 residues in the CDR3. From germline, CDR1 is SGHRS and CDR2 YFSETQ. Trimming took 0 bases from V and 2 from J, leaving 6 bases between them. CDR3 amino acids: CASSLDNTYEQYF. The DNA for the CDR3 is TGCGCCAGCAGCTTGGACAATACCTACGAGCAGTACTTC.

The V gene is TRBV4-3, the J gene TRBJ2-6; D ambiguous. Germline V gene data show CDR1 as LGHNA and CDR2 as YSLEER. There are 14 residues in the CDR3. The ends were cut back, 4 bases at V and 4 bases at J, with 8 bases in the middle. The CDR3 region is CASSPIPGANVLTF. CDR3 in DNA: TGCGCCAGCAGCCCCATTCCGGGGGCCAACGTCCTGACTTTC.

This clone was seen only a few times. The chain combines TRBV5-1 with TRBJ2-7, with D possibly TRBD1 on 6 matching bases. CDR1 is SGHRS, CDR2 YFSETQ, per germline. CDR3 length: 14 amino acids. Deletions cut 2 bases from V and 2 bases from J, with 11 bases between. Written as DNA, the CDR3 is TGCGCCAGCAGCTTAGACCGGACAGCCTACGAGCAGTACTTC. This sequence encodes CASSLDRTAYEQYF.